This entry describes one TCR beta chain. Its antigen remains unknown. TCRdb re-called the RACE reads through MiXCR, storing one row per CDR3 protein. The repertoire holds around 200,000 distinct CDR3 sequences, with under 30% as singletons. The time point is: patch test 3, about 24 weeks after DPC sensitization. Treatment meaning: therapeutic diphenylcyclopropenone sensitization with weekly scalp DPC. This record belongs to a study of human T cells and chemical hapten exposure. At the level of the study: Patch testing placed 0.01% DPC on the upper back, with readings at 6 days.

Study conclusions and caveats: Alopecia in all donors means immunity may differ from healthy individuals. Significantly more large CDR3 similarity clusters arose among expanded TCRs than among controls. Expanded TCR counts at PT1 were positively correlated with the patch test score.

The input for sequencing was whole blood, taken in connection with sensitization to the hapten diphenylcyclopropenone (DPC). This TCR was recovered from a woman aged 40 to 50 with alopecia areata. Some clones in this sample may be carry-over from other donors' samples.

The CDR3 nucleotides are TGTGCCAGCAGTTACTCGCAGGCAAGCACCGGGGAGCTGTTTTTT. Amino acids: CASSYSQASTGELFF. This sequence joins TRBV6-6 and TRBJ2-2, with D uncertain. CDR1 is MNHNY, CDR2 SVGAGI, per germline (reference sequence). The V end was cut by 0 bases, the J end by 4 bases, with 9 bases between. This CDR3 has 15 amino acids.